This TCR beta chain was identified in a study of blood T cell repertoires in COVID-19. Sequencing was performed with immunoSEQ multiplex PCR; in TCRdb, only in-frame clones are kept and a portion is missing. The sample records around 250,000 clones, about 87% being singletons. The CDR3 extends over 14 amino acids. Per the germline V gene, CDR1 is KGHSH and CDR2 is LQKENI. The V end lost 4 bases, the J end lost 2 bases, and 11 bases lay between the germline ends. The rearrangement links TRBV18 to TRBJ1-1; D is possibly TRBD1 (5 bases). Sequenced material: peripheral blood. The source is a woman in her seventies with active or convalescent COVID-19. The CDR3 region has the DNA TGTGCCAGCTCACATGGACAACTAAACACTGAAGCTTTCTTT. Residues: CASSHGQLNTEAFF. Based on the CDR3 plus reference TRBV18 and TRBJ1-1, the full variable domain is NAGVMQNPRHLVRRRGQEARLRCSPMKGHSHVYWYRQLPEEGLKFMVYLQKENIIDESGMPKERFSAEFPKEGPSILRIQQVVRGDSAAYFCASSHGQLNTEAFFGQGTRLTVV.